A selection of T cell receptor beta chains follows, all from one sample in a study of cytomegalovirus exposure and HLA in healthy donors. The data were produced by immunoSEQ multiplex PCR, yet TCRdb's version contains in-frame clones alone and is incomplete. The top ten hold about 20% of the sample, which has some 150,000 clones, 70% to 90% seen once. Sequences were obtained from PBMCs. The receptors were gathered from a man aged 18 to 29 in good health and CMV-seropositive. Each CDR3 is given with its conserved first and last residue. A D gene is named only where the DNA matches it firmly. The size field is filled for only some rows; it gives once, few, many or a size class.

j_call: TRBJ2-3
d_call: TRBD2
v_call: TRBV18
clone_size: NA
cdr3_aa: CASSSAGGAQYF
cdr3_nt: TGTGCCAGCTCATCGGCGGGAGGTGCGCAGTATTTT

j_call: TRBJ1-1
d_call: NA
v_call: TRBV6-6
clone_size: once
cdr3_aa: CASSYSRSGNTEAFF
cdr3_nt: TGTGCCAGCAGTTATTCCCGGTCTGGGAACACTGAAGCTTTCTTT

j_call: TRBJ2-4
d_call: TRBD1
v_call: TRBV29-1
clone_size: NA
cdr3_aa: CSVEGQGAYIQYF
cdr3_nt: TGCAGCGTTGAAGGGCAGGGGGCTTACATTCAGTACTTC

j_call: TRBJ1-5
d_call: NA
v_call: TRBV7-9
clone_size: once
cdr3_aa: CASSLIGGTNQPQHF
cdr3_nt: TGTGCCAGCAGCTTGATCGGGGGGACCAATCAGCCCCAGCATTTT

j_call: TRBJ1-3
d_call: NA
v_call: TRBV5-1
clone_size: NA
cdr3_aa: CASSVSGTGNTIYF
cdr3_nt: TGCGCCAGCAGTGTTTCGGGGACTGGAAACACCATATATTTT

j_call: TRBJ2-7
d_call: TRBD2
v_call: TRBV19
clone_size: NA
cdr3_aa: CASSINYGTSGSGQYF
cdr3_nt: TGTGCCAGTAGTATTAATTATGGGACTAGCGGGAGCGGGCAGTACTTC

j_call: TRBJ2-1
d_call: TRBD1
v_call: TRBV6-5
clone_size: NA
cdr3_aa: CATSSGGTGGGNEQFF
cdr3_nt: TGTGCCACCAGTTCCGGCGGGACAGGGGGAGGCAATGAGCAGTTCTTC

j_call: TRBJ2-5
d_call: TRBD2
v_call: TRBV5-5
clone_size: NA
cdr3_aa: CASSPTGTSGRRETQYF
cdr3_nt: TGTGCCAGCAGCCCCACCGGGACTAGCGGGAGGAGGGAGACCCAGTACTTC

j_call: TRBJ2-5
d_call: TRBD1
v_call: TRBV7-2
clone_size: NA
cdr3_aa: CASSSAGTGGRLGTQYF
cdr3_nt: TGTGCCAGCAGCTCCGCCGGTACAGGGGGCAGGTTAGGGACCCAGTACTTC

j_call: TRBJ2-2
d_call: TRBD2
v_call: TRBV7-6
clone_size: NA
cdr3_aa: CASSSGLGNTGELFF
cdr3_nt: TGTGCCAGCAGCTCGGGACTAGGGAACACCGGGGAGCTGTTTTTT

j_call: TRBJ1-3
d_call: NA
v_call: TRBV7-9
clone_size: NA
cdr3_aa: CASSSISGNTIYF
cdr3_nt: TGTGCCAGCAGCTCTATATCTGGAAACACCATATATTTT

j_call: TRBJ1-6
d_call: NA
v_call: TRBV19
clone_size: NA
cdr3_aa: CASRGANSPLHF
cdr3_nt: TGTGCCAGCCGGGGGGCTAATTCACCCCTCCACTTT

j_call: TRBJ2-5
d_call: NA
v_call: TRBV15
clone_size: NA
cdr3_aa: CATSRDVGLETQYF
cdr3_nt: TGTGCCACCAGCAGAGATGTGGGGCTGGAGACCCAGTACTTC

j_call: TRBJ2-3
d_call: TRBD2
v_call: TRBV4-1
clone_size: NA
cdr3_aa: CASSQDLGISGRAIGTDTQYF
cdr3_nt: TGCGCCAGCAGCCAAGATTTGGGGATTAGCGGGAGGGCTATTGGAACAGATACGCAGTATTTT

j_call: TRBJ2-5
d_call: NA
v_call: TRBV6-5
clone_size: NA
cdr3_aa: CASGQGGETQYF
cdr3_nt: TGTGCCAGCGGCCAAGGGGGAGAGACCCAGTACTTC